Reported below is one T cell receptor (beta chain). With random hexamers, 0.5 to 1 ug RNA was reverse transcribed. TCRdb redid the calling of the immunoSEQ multiplex PCR reads with MiXCR, one entry per CDR3 protein. The profile covers about 180,000 distinct CDR3 sequences, with under 97% appearing a single time and around 0.09% taken by the ten largest. This sample is drawn from a study of CD8 T cells in Susac syndrome. With 3 bases removed from V and 6 bases from J, the gap between germline ends came to 12 bases. CDR1 is ENHRY, CDR2 SYGVKD, per germline. The CDR3 sequence is 13 residues long. TEMRA cells were FACS-enriched, with CD8+ and CD4+ T cells isolated negatively.

Sequencing input: CD4+ T cells from PBMCs. The source of this sequence is a human donor with multiple sclerosis. The rearrangement uses TRBV10-3 and TRBJ2-7; tentatively, D is TRBD2 (5 bases). This chain's CDR3 is CAISDGNLGEQYF. In DNA, the CDR3 is TGTGCCATCAGTGACGGGAACCTAGGCGAGCAGTACTTC.